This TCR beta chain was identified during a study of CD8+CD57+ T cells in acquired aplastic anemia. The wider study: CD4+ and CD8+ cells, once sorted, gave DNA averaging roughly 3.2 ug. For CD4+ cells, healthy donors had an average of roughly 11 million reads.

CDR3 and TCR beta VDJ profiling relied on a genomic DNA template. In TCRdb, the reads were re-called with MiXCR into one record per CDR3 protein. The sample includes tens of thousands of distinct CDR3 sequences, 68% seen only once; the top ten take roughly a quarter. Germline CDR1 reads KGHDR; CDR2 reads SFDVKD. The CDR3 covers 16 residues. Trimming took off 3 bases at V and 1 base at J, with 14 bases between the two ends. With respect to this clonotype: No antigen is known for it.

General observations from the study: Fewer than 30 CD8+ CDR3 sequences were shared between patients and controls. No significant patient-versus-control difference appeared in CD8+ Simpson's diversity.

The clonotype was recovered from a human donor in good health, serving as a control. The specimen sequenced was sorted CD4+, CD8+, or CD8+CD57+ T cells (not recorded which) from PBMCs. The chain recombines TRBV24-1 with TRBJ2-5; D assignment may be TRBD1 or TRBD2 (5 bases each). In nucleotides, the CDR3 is TGTGCCACCAGTGATCCCAAACCGGGGACCCAAGAGACCCAGTACTTC. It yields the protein CATSDPKPGTQETQYF.